The 8 T cell receptor beta chains listed next were all sequenced from one sample in a study of T cells in Graves' hyperthyroidism and ophthalmopathy. From RNA transcripts, TCR beta CDR3 regions were amplified. HTBI primers drove first-round RT-PCR of the TCR CDR3. TCRdb reanalysed the multiplex PCR reads using MiXCR and keeps one entry per CDR3 protein. The data contain about 290,000 distinct CDR3 sequences, 15% to 20% of them singletons. Sequencing used blood. The receptor set was obtained from a woman aged 55-75 years with Graves' ophthalmopathy.

A note on this clonotype: The CDR3 does not close with the conserved phenylalanine or tryptophan, likely indicating a read error. This chain joins TRBV19 and TRBJ1-2; 7 nucleotides line up with TRBD1. V was clipped by 5 bases and J by 7 bases; unmatched bases: 10. The CDR3 extends over 14 amino acids. Looked up from germline, CDR1 is LNHDA and CDR2 is SQIVND (reference sequence). The CDR3: CASSADRFGFGYTL. CDR3 DNA: TGTGCCAGTAGTGCGGACAGGTTTGGTTTTGGCTACACCCTC.

Ten or more counts support this clonotype. This chain joins TRBV12-3 or TRBV12-4 and TRBJ2-5, with D maybe TRBD2 (6 bases). Trimming pared 7 bases from V and 1 base from J, leaving 13 bases between. CDR3 size: 14 residues. CDR3: CASTLSGLQETQYF. In DNA form, the CDR3 reads TGTGCCAGCACCCTGAGCGGGCTCCAAGAGACCCAGTACTTC.

This clonotype was detected ten times or more. This chain links TRBV20-1 with TRBJ2-1; 12 bases are shared with TRBD2. The V and J ends lost 5 bases and 1 base, in that order; junction bases with no gene match: 9. The CDR3 runs 17 residues. Per the germline V gene, CDR1 is DFQATT and CDR2 is SNEGSKA (reference sequence). Written as DNA, the CDR3 is TGCAGTGCTCTAGCGGGAGGGCCGTCGCGGTCCTACAATGAGCAGTTCTTC. Protein product: CSALAGGPSRSYNEQFF.

In its sample, this clonotype was seen many times. The chain joins TRBV3-1 to TRBJ2-7, with TRBD1 as a possible D gene (6 bases). V was pared by 3 bases and J by 7 bases, with 16 bases between. Germline V gives CDR1 LGHDT, CDR2 YNNKEL (reference sequence). The CDR3 covers 14 residues. In DNA, the CDR3 is TGTGCCAGCAGCCACCGTTCAGGGGCATTGGAGCAGTACTTC. Protein sequence: CASSHRSGALEQYF.

The chain joins TRBV18 to TRBJ2-5; TRBD1 matches 7 bases. Germline V lookup: CDR1 KGHSH, CDR2 LQKENI. Losses at the gene ends were 1 base for V and 14 bases for J; bases not matched to a gene: 10. This CDR3 contains 13 residues. This CDR3 reads CASSPHGRDRIYF. The CDR3 DNA is TGTGCCAGCTCACCACATGGAAGGGACAGAATATACTTC. The full variable domain, its missing parts supplied by reference TRBV18 and TRBJ2-5, is NAGVMQNPRHLVRRRGQEARLRCSPMKGHSHVYWYRQLPEEGLKFMVYLQKENIIDESGMPKERFSAEFPKEGPSILRIQQVVRGDSAAYFCASSPHGRDRIYFGPGTRLLVL.

The table lists this clonotype with many counts. The genes are TRBV28 and TRBJ2-2; a possible D gene is TRBD1 (8 bases). The CDR3 loop spans 14 amino acids. Germline CDR1 MDHEN, CDR2 SYDVKM. Trimming took 7 bases from V and 7 from J, leaving 16 bases between them. CDR3 sequence: CASKEHRGGGELFF. The CDR3 DNA reads TGTGCCAGCAAGGAACACAGGGGGGGCGGGGAGCTGTTTTTT.

This clonotype was detected ten times or more. The rearrangement links TRBV6-2 or TRBV6-3 to TRBJ2-1, with D unclear. Deletions cut 4 bases from V and 5 bases from J, with 12 bases between. Germline V gene lookup returns CDR1 MNHEY and CDR2 SVGEGT. This CDR3 spans 14 amino acids. The DNA for the CDR3 is TGTGCCAGCAGTTTCAGCAGGTTCGACAATGAGCAGTTCTTC. Translating gives CASSFSRFDNEQFF.

Ten or more counts support this clonotype. V usage is TRBV7-9 and J usage is TRBJ1-5, with no clear D. CDR1 and CDR2 (germline): SEHNR, FQNEAQ (reference sequence). V dropped 0 bases and J dropped 7 bases, with 13 bases sitting between them. The CDR3 is 15 residues long. CDR3 protein: CASSLARGEGQPQHF. CDR3 nucleotide sequence: TGTGCCAGCAGCTTAGCGCGGGGTGAAGGCCAGCCCCAGCATTTT.